Given below is one TCR beta chain in context. This record belongs to a study of blood T cell repertoires in COVID-19. The participants were between roughly 18 and 100 years old and came from 24 US areas. The trim removed 7 bases at V and 0 bases at J, leaving 5 bases unmatched. Germline lookup yields CDR1 SNHLY and CDR2 FYNNEI. CDR3 size: 16 residues. Measured with immunoSEQ multiplex PCR; TCRdb has only the in-frame clones, and not every one. In the table there are 250,000 to 300,000 clones, approximately 90% of which are singletons. The specimen sequenced was PBMCs or T cells enriched from blood (not recorded which). The sequence derives from a woman in her thirties or forties with acute COVID-19. The chain recombines TRBV2 with TRBJ1-3; 11 positions agree with TRBD1. The CDR3 region has the DNA TGTGCCAGCAACCCGGGACAGGGGGTCTCTGGAAACACCATATATTTT. Its translation is CASNPGQGVSGNTIYF.